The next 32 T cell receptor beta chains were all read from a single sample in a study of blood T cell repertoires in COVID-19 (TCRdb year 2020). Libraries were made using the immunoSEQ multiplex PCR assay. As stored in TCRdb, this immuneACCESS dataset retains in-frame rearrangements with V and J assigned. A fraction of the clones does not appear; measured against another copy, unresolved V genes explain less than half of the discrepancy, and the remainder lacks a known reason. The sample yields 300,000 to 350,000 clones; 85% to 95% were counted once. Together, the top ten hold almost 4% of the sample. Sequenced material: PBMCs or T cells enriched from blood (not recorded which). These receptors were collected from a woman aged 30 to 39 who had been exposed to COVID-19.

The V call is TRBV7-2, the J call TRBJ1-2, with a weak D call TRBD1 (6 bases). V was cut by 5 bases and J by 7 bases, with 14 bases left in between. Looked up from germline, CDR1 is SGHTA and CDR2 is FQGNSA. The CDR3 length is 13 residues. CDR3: CASSPRTVSGYTF. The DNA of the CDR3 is TGTGCCAGCAGCCCCAGGACAGTTTCTGGCTACACCTTC.

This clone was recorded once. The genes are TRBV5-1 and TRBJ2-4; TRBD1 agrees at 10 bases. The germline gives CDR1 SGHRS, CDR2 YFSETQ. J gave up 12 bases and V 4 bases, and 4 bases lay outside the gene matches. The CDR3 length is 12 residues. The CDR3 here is CASSPGQGNQYF. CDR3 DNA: TGCGCCAGCAGCCCGGGACAGGGGAATCAGTACTTC.

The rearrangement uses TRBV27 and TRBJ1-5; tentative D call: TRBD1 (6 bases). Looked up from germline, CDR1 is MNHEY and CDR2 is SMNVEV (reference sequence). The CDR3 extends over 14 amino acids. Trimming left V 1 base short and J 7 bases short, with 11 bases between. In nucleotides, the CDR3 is TGTGCCAGCAGTTTATATCAGGGGCACCAGCCCCAGCATTTT. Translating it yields CASSLYQGHQPQHF.

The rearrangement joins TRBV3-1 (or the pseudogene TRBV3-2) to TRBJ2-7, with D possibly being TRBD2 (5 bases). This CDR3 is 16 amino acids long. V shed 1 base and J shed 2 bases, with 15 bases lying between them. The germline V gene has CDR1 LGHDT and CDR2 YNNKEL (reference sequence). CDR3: CASSQGLVAPTYEQYF. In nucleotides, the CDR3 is TGTGCCAGCAGCCAAGGACTCGTAGCGCCGACCTACGAGCAGTACTTC.

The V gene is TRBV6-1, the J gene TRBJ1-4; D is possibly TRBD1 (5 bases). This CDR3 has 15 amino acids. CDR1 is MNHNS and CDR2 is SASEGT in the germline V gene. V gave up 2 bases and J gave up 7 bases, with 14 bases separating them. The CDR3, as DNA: TGTGCCAGCAGTGAAAGACTGTGGACACCTGAAAAACTGTTTTTT. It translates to CASSERLWTPEKLFF.

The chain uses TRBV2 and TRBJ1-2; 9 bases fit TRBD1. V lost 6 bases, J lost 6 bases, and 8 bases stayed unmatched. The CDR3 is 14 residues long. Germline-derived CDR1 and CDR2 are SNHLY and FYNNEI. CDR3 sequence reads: CASSLITGGDGYTF. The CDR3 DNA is TGTGCCAGCAGCCTGATAACAGGGGGCGATGGCTACACCTTC.

The CDR3: CASSLGGSNEQFF. CDR3 sequence (DNA): TGTGCCAGCAGCTTGGGGGGCTCCAATGAGCAGTTCTTC. The genes are TRBV5-6 and TRBJ2-1; a possible D gene is TRBD1 (5 bases). Per germline, CDR1 SGHDT and CDR2 YYEEEE. This CDR3 comprises 13 residues. Trimming cost V 0 bases and J 6 bases, with 7 bases left between them.

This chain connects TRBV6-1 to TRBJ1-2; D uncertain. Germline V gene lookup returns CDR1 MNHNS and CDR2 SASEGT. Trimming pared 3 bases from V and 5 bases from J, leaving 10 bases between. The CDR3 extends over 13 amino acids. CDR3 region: CASSDGRKYGYTF. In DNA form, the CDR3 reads TGTGCCAGCAGTGATGGGAGGAAGTATGGCTACACCTTC.

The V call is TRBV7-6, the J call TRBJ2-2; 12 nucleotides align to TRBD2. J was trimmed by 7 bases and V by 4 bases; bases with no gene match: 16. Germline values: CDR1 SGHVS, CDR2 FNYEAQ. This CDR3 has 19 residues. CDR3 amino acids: CASSSLTGLAGIKDGELFF. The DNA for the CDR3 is TGTGCCAGCAGCTCTCTGACTGGACTAGCGGGGATAAAGGACGGGGAGCTGTTTTTT. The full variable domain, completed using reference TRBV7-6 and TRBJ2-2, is GAGVSQSPRYKVTKRGQDVALRCDPISGHVSLYWYRQALGQGPEFLTYFNYEAQQDKSGLPNDRFSAERPEGSISTLTIQRTEQRDSAMYRCASSSLTGLAGIKDGELFFGEGSRLTVL.

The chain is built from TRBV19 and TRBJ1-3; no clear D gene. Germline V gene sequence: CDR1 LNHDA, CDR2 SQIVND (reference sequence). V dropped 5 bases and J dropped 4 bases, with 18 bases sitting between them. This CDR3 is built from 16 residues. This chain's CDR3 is CASSSGVLLSGNTIYF. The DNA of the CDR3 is TGTGCCAGTAGTTCCGGAGTCCTACTCTCCGGAAACACCATATATTTT. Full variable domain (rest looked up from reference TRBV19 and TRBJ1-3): DGGITQSPKYLFRKEGQNVTLSCEQNLNHDAMYWYRQDPGQGLRLIYYSQIVNDFQKGDIAEGYSVSREKKESFPLTVTSAQKNPTAFYLCASSSGVLLSGNTIYFGEGSWLTVV.

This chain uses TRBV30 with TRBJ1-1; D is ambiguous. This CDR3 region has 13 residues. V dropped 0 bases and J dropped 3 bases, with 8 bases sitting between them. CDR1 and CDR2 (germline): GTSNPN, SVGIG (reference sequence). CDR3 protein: CAWSVSGYTEAFF. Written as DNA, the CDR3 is TGTGCCTGGAGTGTTTCCGGTTACACTGAAGCTTTCTTT.

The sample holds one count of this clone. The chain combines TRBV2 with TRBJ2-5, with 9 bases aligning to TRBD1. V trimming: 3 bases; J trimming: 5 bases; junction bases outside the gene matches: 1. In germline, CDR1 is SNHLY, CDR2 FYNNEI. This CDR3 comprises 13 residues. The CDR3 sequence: CASSDGTGETQYF. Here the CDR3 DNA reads TGTGCCAGCAGTGATGGGACAGGGGAGACCCAGTACTTC. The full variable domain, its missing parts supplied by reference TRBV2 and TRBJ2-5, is EPEVTQTPSHQVTQMGQEVILRCVPISNHLYFYWYRQILGQKVEFLVSFYNNEISEKSEIFDDQFSVERPDGSNFTLKIRSTKLEDSAMYFCASSDGTGETQYFGPGTRLLVL.

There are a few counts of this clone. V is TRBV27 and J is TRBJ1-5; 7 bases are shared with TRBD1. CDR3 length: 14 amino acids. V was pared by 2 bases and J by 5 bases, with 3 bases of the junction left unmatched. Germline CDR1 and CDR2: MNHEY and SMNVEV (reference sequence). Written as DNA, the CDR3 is TGTGCCAGCAGTTTACAGGGGGGTTATCAGCCCCAGCATTTT. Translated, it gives CASSLQGGYQPQHF.

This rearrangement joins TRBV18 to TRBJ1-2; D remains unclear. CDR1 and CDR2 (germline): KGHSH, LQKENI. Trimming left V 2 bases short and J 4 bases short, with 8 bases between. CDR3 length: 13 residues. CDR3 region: CASSPGQTYGYTF. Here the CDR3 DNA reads TGTGCCAGCTCACCAGGGCAGACCTATGGCTACACCTTC.

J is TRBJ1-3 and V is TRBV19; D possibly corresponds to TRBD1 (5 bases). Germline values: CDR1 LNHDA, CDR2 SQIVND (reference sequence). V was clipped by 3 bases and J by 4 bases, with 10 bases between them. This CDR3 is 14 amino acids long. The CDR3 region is CASSIGDSGNTIYF. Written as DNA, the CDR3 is TGTGCCAGTAGTATCGGGGACTCGGGAAACACCATATATTTT.

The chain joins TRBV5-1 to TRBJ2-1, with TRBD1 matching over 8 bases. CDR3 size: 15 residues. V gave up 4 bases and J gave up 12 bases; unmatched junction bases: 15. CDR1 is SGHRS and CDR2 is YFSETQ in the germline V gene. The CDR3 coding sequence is TGCGCCAGCAGCCCAGATGCAGGGGGCTTAAGGGGGCAGTTCTTC. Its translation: CASSPDAGGLRGQFF. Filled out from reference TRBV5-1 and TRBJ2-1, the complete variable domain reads KAGVTQTPRYLIKTRGQQVTLSCSPISGHRSVSWYQQTPGQGLQFLFEYFSETQRNKGNFPGRFSGRQFSNSRSEMNVSTLELGDSALYLCASSPDAGGLRGQFFGPGTRLTVL.

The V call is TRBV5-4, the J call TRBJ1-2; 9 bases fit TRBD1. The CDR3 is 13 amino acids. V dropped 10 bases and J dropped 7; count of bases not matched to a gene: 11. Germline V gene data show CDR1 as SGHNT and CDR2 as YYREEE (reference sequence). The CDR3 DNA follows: TGTGCCGGAAGGGACAGGGTGACCATTGGCTACACCTTC. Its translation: CAGRDRVTIGYTF.

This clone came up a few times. The CDR3 reads CASSYSRGQMNTEAFF. The DNA for the CDR3 is TGTGCCAGCAGTTACTCCAGGGGCCAAATGAACACTGAAGCTTTCTTT. The chain links TRBV6-2 or TRBV6-3 to TRBJ1-1; D is possibly TRBD1 (6 bases). The CDR3 consists of 16 residues. Trimming pared 0 bases from V and 0 bases from J, leaving 11 bases between. Germline loops: CDR1 MNHEY, CDR2 SVGEGT.

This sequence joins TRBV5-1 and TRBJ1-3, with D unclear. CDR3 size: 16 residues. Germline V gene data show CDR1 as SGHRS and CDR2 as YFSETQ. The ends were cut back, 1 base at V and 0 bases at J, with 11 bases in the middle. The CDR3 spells CASSLNAVNSGNTIYF. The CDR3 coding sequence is TGCGCCAGCAGCTTGAACGCAGTGAACTCTGGAAACACCATATATTTT.

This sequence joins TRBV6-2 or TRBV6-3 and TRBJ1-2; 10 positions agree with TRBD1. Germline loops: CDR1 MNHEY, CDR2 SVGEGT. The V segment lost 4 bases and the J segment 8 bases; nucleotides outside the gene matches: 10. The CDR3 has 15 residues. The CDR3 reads CASSSSGTGVTGYTF. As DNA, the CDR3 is TGTGCCAGCAGTTCATCCGGGACAGGGGTGACGGGCTACACCTTC.

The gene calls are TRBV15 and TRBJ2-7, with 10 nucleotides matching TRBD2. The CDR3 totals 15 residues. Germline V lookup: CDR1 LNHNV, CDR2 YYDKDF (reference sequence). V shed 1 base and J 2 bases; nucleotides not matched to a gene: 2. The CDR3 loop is CATSRGLAGAYEQYF. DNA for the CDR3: TGTGCCACCAGCAGAGGCCTAGCGGGGGCCTACGAGCAGTACTTC.

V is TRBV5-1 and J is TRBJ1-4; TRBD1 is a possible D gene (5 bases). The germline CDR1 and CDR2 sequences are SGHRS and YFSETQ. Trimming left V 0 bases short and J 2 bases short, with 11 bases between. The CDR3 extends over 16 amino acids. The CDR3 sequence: CASSLEGIGTNEKLFF. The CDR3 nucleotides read TGCGCCAGCAGCTTGGAGGGGATAGGCACTAATGAAAAACTGTTTTTT.

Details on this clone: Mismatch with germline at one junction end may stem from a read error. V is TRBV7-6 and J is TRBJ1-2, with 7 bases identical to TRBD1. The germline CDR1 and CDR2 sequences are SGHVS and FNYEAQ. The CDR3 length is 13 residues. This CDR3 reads CASSLGGQLLKIF. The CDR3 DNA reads TGTGCCAGCAGCCTGGGGGGACAGCTCCTAAAAATCTTC.

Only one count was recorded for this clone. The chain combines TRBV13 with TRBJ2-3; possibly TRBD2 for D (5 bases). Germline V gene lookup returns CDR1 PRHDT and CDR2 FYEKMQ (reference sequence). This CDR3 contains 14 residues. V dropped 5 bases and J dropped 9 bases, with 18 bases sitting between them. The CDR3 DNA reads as TGTGCCAGCAGCCTTGGGCCCCTTCGGAGGACGCAGTATTTT. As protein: CASSLGPLRRTQYF.

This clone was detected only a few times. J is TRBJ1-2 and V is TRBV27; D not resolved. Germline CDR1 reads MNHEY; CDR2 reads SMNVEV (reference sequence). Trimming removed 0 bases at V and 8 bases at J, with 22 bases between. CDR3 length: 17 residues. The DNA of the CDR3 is TGTGCCAGCAGTTTATCGTGGAGGGAATGGGCCCCTCGAGGCTACACCTTC. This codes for CASSLSWREWAPRGYTF.

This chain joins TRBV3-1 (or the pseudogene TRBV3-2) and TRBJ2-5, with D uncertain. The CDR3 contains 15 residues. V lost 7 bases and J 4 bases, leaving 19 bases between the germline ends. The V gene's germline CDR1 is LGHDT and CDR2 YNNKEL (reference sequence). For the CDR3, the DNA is TGTGCCAGCACCAGTTCTGAGGTTGGAAGAGAGACCCAGTACTTC. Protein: CASTSSEVGRETQYF.

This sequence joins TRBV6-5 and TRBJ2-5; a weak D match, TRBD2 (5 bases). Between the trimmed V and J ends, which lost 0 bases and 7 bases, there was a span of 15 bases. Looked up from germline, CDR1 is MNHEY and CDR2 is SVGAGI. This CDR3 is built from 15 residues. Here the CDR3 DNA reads TGTGCCAGCAGTTACTCGAGGTACCCCGCGGGGACCCAGTACTTC. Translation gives CASSYSRYPAGTQYF.

The CDR3 region has the DNA TGTGCCAGCAGCAAAACCTCGACTAGCGGGGGTCCCAGCGAGCAGTTCTTC. Residues: CASSKTSTSGGPSEQFF. The chain uses TRBV9 and TRBJ2-1, with 12 bases that match TRBD2. Germline CDR1 reads SGDLS; CDR2 reads YYNGEE. V shed 4 bases and J 10 bases; nucleotides not matched to a gene: 15. The CDR3 totals 17 residues. The whole variable domain, filled in from reference TRBV9 and TRBJ2-1, reads DSGVTQTPKHLITATGQRVTLRCSPRSGDLSVYWYQQSLDQGLQFLIQYYNGEERAKGNILERFSAQQFPDLHSELNLSSLELGDSALYFCASSKTSTSGGPSEQFFGPGTRLTVL.

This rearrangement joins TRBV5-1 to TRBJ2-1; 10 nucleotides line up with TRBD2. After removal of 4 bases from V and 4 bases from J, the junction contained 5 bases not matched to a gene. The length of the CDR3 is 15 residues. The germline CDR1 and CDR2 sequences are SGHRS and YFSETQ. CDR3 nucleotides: TGCGCCAGCAGCGCCCTAGCGGGGGATTACAATGAGCAGTTCTTC. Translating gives CASSALAGDYNEQFF.

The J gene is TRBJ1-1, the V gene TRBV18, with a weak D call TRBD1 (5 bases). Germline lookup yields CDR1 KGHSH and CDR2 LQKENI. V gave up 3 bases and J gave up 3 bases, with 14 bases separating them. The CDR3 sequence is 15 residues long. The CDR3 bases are TGTGCCAGCTCACCCGTGACAGTCTTCGACACTGAAGCTTTCTTT. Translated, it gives CASSPVTVFDTEAFF.

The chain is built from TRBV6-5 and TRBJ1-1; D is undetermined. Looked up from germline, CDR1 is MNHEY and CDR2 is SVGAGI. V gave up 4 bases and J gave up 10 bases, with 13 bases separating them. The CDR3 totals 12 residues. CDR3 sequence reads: CASSSLGRGAFF. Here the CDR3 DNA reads TGTGCCAGCAGTTCACTTGGTCGTGGAGCTTTCTTT.

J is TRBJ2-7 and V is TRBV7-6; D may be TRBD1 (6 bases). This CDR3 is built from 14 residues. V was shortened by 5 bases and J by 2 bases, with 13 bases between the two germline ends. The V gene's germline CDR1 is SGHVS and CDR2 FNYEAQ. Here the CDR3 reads CASSQNQGTYEQYF. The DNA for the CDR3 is TGTGCCAGCAGCCAAAATCAGGGGACCTACGAGCAGTACTTC. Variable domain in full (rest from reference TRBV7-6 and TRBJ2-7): GAGVSQSPRYKVTKRGQDVALRCDPISGHVSLYWYRQALGQGPEFLTYFNYEAQQDKSGLPNDRFSAERPEGSISTLTIQRTEQRDSAMYRCASSQNQGTYEQYFGPGTRLTVT.